Presented here are 9 T cell receptor beta chains from one specimen sequenced in a study of human T cells and chemical hapten exposure. A single record per CDR3 protein comes from TCRdb applying MiXCR to the RACE reads. The table lists 65,000 to 95,000 distinct CDR3 sequences, around 9.4% of them singletons. Time point in this sample: healthy volunteer bleed at 6 weeks. Whole blood that had not been fractionated was the source of extracted total RNA. Material: whole blood. The receptors come from a female donor in good health. Some clones in this sample may be carry-over from other donors' samples.

This clonotype appeared a few times. The CDR3 coding sequence is TGTGCCAGCAGCAAAATCGGGGACGAGCAGTACTTC. Encoded protein: CASSKIGDEQYF. V usage is TRBV6-6 and J usage is TRBJ2-7, with a possible D match to TRBD2 (5 bases). Germline CDR1 MNHNY, CDR2 SVGAGI (reference sequence). This CDR3 contains 12 residues. V was trimmed by 6 bases and J by 5 bases, leaving 11 bases between them.

The table lists this clonotype with a few counts. J is TRBJ2-3 and V is TRBV7-2; D possibly matches TRBD1 or TRBD2 (5 bases each). The CDR3 contains 13 residues. Looked up from germline, CDR1 is SGHTA and CDR2 is FQGNSA. The germline V and J ends were trimmed by 4 bases and 12 bases, with 17 bases remaining between them. The DNA for the CDR3 is TGTGCCAGCAGCTCCCCCGGGACCGCGATCCAGTATTTT. Translation: CASSSPGTAIQYF.

This clonotype was seen ten or more times. This chain uses TRBV7-2 with TRBJ1-1, with TRBD1 matching 10 bases. Germline-derived CDR1 and CDR2 are SGHTA and FQGNSA. V lost 3 bases and J lost 7; bases outside the gene matches: 5. This CDR3 spans 14 amino acids. The CDR3 loop is CASSFTRDRGEAFF. For the CDR3, the DNA is TGTGCCAGCAGCTTTACCCGGGACAGGGGTGAAGCTTTCTTT.

CDR3 loop: CASGRGSYEQYF. The CDR3 DNA reads TGTGCCAGCGGGAGGGGCTCCTACGAGCAGTACTTC. The genes are TRBV25-1 and TRBJ2-7, with TRBD2 matching 7 bases. The CDR3 totals 12 residues. With 8 bases clipped from V and 0 bases from J, the junction kept 1 base outside the gene matches. Germline V gene lookup returns CDR1 MGHDK and CDR2 SYGVNS.

This clonotype was counted many times. The J gene is TRBJ1-1, the V gene TRBV20-1, with 7 bases that match TRBD1. The CDR3 consists of 12 residues. CDR1 and CDR2 from the germline V gene are DFQATT and SNEGSKA (reference sequence). With 6 bases clipped from V and 3 bases from J, the junction kept 4 bases outside the gene matches. The DNA for the CDR3 is TGCAGTGCCGGGACAGAACACACTGAAGCTTTCTTT. It translates to CSAGTEHTEAFF.

At least ten counts were recorded for this clonotype. The rearrangement uses TRBV5-6 and TRBJ2-3; D possibly matches TRBD1 or TRBD2 (6 bases each). This CDR3 region has 14 residues. The V end lost 3 bases, the J end lost 4 bases, and 12 bases lay between the germline ends. From germline, CDR1 is SGHDT and CDR2 YYEEEE. CDR3 loop: CASSYGGRPDTQYF. CDR3 DNA: TGTGCCAGCAGCTACGGGGGCCGCCCAGATACGCAGTATTTT.

A few counts support this clonotype. V and J are TRBV20-1 and TRBJ2-5; D possibly corresponds to TRBD2 (6 bases). This CDR3 region has 13 residues. V was cut by 1 base and J by 5 bases, with 11 bases left in between. Germline V gene sequence: CDR1 DFQATT, CDR2 SNEGSKA (reference sequence). The CDR3: CSARALAFETQYF. The CDR3 DNA reads as TGCAGTGCTAGAGCACTAGCCTTCGAGACCCAGTACTTC.

The sample holds a few counts of this clonotype. The chain joins TRBV12-3 or TRBV12-4 to TRBJ2-3, with TRBD2 as a possible D gene (5 bases). The CDR3 runs to 17 residues. The V gene lost 6 bases and the J gene lost 2 bases, with 21 bases spanning the gap. The DNA of the CDR3 is TGTGCCAGCAGAATCCTACTAGTCGACCCACACACAGATACGCAGTATTTT. It is translated as CASRILLVDPHTDTQYF.

The V and J genes are TRBV20-1 and TRBJ2-1; TRBD2 matches at 11 bases. The CDR3 extends over 17 amino acids. Germline trimming cut 2 bases from V and 5 bases from J; bases unmatched to any gene: 11. Germline CDR1 and CDR2: DFQATT and SNEGSKA (reference sequence). CDR3 residues: CSARQGIRLAGNNEQFF. For the CDR3, the DNA is TGCAGTGCTAGACAGGGAATAAGACTAGCGGGGAACAATGAGCAGTTCTTC.